This T cell receptor (beta chain) was captured in a study of radiotherapy plus CTLA-4 blockade in lung cancer. Overall study: Among all patients, approximately 17% showed objective responses, while roughly 34% had disease control.

A remark on this clone: The antigen remains unidentified.

Method: immunoSEQ multiplex PCR; TCRdb's copy keeps in-frame clones and lacks some. Of 35,000 to 45,000 clones listed, 75% to 80% are singletons. Ipilimumab-mediated CTLA-4 blockade plus focal radiation was given to patients having chemo-refractory metastatic non-small-cell lung cancer. Between the trimmed V and J ends, which lost 3 bases and 4 bases, there was a span of 9 bases. This CDR3 has 13 amino acids. Germline CDR1 is MRHNA and CDR2 is SNTAGT. General study points: Best predicting response, reportedly, were early blood T cell clone dynamics, with interferon-beta. In blood, TCR clones derived from the tumor expanded after radiotherapy plus ipilimumab.

This sample comprised peripheral blood, obtained from a patient treated with radiotherapy plus ipilimumab. The chain employs TRBV6-4 and TRBJ1-1; weak D call: TRBD1 (6 bases). This TCR was recovered from a human donor with non-small cell lung cancer whose response to radiotherapy plus ipilimumab could not be evaluated. Here the CDR3 DNA reads TGTGCCAGCAGTGAACAGGGCGCCACTGAAGCTTTCTTT. This encodes CASSEQGATEAFF.